The clone carrying this TCR beta chain was found a few times. Its antigen is as yet unknown. This CDR3 is 14 amino acids long. The V end lost 3 bases, the J end lost 7 bases, and 13 bases lay between the germline ends. CDR1 MNHEY and CDR2 SMNVEV come from the germline V gene (reference sequence). The sample originates from a study of beta chain features in type 1 diabetes. Study details: In age, gender and cell yields, patients were similar to healthy donors.

Reverse transcription of all isolated RNA meant that expressed TCRB transcripts were sequenced. Libraries were prepared by immunoSEQ multiplex PCR; TCRdb keeps only in-frame clonotypes and omits some of them. The table lists more than 250,000 clones, roughly 25% of them singletons. Findings of the study overall: For Type 1 diabetes patients, all four CD4+ subsets carried TCRB CDR3s that were moderately but significantly shorter.

This chain joins TRBV27 and TRBJ2-1; the D gene is possibly TRBD2 (6 bases). Sample: naive CD4+ T cells from blood. This clonotype was sampled from a woman in her thirties with type 1 diabetes. Here the CDR3 reads CASSLEGLGNEQFF. The CDR3 DNA follows: TGTGCCAGCAGTTTGGAGGGCCTGGGGAATGAGCAGTTCTTC.